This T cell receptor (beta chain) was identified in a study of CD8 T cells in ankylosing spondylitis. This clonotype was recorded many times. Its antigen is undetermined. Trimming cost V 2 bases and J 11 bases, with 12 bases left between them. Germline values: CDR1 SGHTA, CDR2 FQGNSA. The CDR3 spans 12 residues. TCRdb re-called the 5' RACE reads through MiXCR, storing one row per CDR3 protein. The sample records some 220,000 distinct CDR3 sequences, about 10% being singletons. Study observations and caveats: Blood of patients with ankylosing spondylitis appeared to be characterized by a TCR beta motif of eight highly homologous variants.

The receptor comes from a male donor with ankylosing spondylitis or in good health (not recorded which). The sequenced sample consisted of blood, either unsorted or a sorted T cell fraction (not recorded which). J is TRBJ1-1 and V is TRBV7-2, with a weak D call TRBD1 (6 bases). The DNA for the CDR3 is TGTGCCAGCAGCTTATCTTGGGGGGCTGCTTTCTTT. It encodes CASSLSWGAAFF.